These T cell receptor beta chains were read from a single sample in a study of T cell clonotyping in hematopoietic cell transplantation. Sequencing was performed with immunoSEQ multiplex PCR; in TCRdb, only in-frame clones are kept and a portion is missing. This sample yields some 5,800 clones, of which approximately 87% are seen a single time; 13% to 15% belongs to the top ten. The specimen was peripheral blood mononuclear cells, collected 180 days after allogeneic stem cell transplant. The receptors come from a female patient aged 45 to 65 who had an allogeneic stem cell transplant from an unrelated donor, so the T cells may come from the graft donor. Some clones in this sample may be carry-over from other donors' samples. CDR3s include the opening cysteine and the closing phenylalanine or tryptophan. The D gene is left open where the match is weak. Rows give clone size only sometimes, using once, few, many, or a class for an expanded clone.

d_call | clone_size | j_call | v_call | cdr3_aa | cdr3_nt
NA | NA | TRBJ2-2 | TRBV19 | CASSIDGRRNTGELFF | TGTGCCAGTAGTATAGATGGCAGGAGGAACACCGGGGAGCTGTTTTTT
NA | NA | TRBJ1-6 | TRBV5-1 | CASSLTPSSYNSPLHF | TGCGCCAGCAGTCTGACACCGAGCTCCTATAATTCACCCCTCCACTTT
TRBD1 | NA | TRBJ2-7 | TRBV10-2 | CASSPAGGAYEQYF | TGCGCCAGCAGCCCCGCAGGGGGCGCGTACGAGCAGTACTTC
NA | NA | TRBJ1-4 | TRBV7-2 | CASSLDLQEKLFF | TGTGCCAGCAGCTTAGATCTACAGGAAAAACTGTTTTTT
TRBD2 | NA | TRBJ2-7 | TRBV7-3 | CASSSLAGGFYEQYF | TGTGCCAGCAGCTCCCTAGCGGGGGGTTTCTACGAGCAGTACTTC
TRBD1 | NA | TRBJ1-1 | TRBV7-3 | CASSLSPGGHTEAFF | TGTGCCAGCAGCTTAAGCCCAGGGGGCCACACTGAAGCTTTCTTT
NA | once | TRBJ2-7 | TRBV2 | CASRGDPSVIYEQYF | TGTGCCAGCAGGGGGGACCCCTCAGTAATCTACGAGCAGTACTTC
TRBD1 | once | TRBJ2-7 | TRBV10-3 | CAISRDSSYEQYF | TGTGCCATCAGCCGGGACAGTTCCTACGAGCAGTACTTC
NA | NA | TRBJ2-7 | TRBV4-2 | CASSPYGEQYEQYF | TGTGCCAGCAGCCCATACGGGGAGCAATACGAGCAGTACTTC
NA | NA | TRBJ1-2 | TRBV7-3 | CASSLRGTGGYTF | TGTGCCAGCAGTTTGCGGGGAACTGGTGGCTACACCTTC
TRBD2 | NA | TRBJ2-5 | TRBV5-1 | CASRTSGAFGETQYF | TGCGCCAGCAGGACTAGCGGGGCCTTCGGGGAGACCCAGTACTTC
NA | NA | TRBJ1-4 | TRBV9 | CASSPYQGANEKLFF | TGTGCCAGCAGCCCATACCAAGGGGCTAATGAAAAACTGTTTTTT
NA | once | TRBJ1-1 | TRBV19 | CASLNIRGVGSTEAFF | TGTGCCAGCCTCAACATAAGGGGGGTGGGGAGCACTGAAGCTTTCTTT
TRBD1 | once | TRBJ1-1 | TRBV30 | CACSVGGWKDTEAFF | TGTGCCTGTTCAGTAGGGGGCTGGAAGGACACTGAAGCTTTCTTT
NA | few | TRBJ2-3 | TRBV19 | CASSARPDTQYF | TGTGCCAGTAGTGCCCGACCAGATACGCAGTATTTT
NA | NA | TRBJ2-5 | TRBV14 | CASRGTGYQETQYF | TGTGCCAGCAGGGGGACGGGTTACCAAGAGACCCAGTACTTC
NA | once | TRBJ1-1 | TRBV29-1 | CSVSMNTEAFF | TGCAGCGTATCCATGAACACTGAAGCTTTCTTT
TRBD1 | NA | TRBJ1-4 | TRBV30 | CAWSGSDRGREKLFF | TGTGCCTGGAGCGGCTCGGACAGGGGCAGGGAAAAACTGTTTTTT
NA | NA | TRBJ1-6 | TRBV11-2 | CASSFPMGGRSYNSPLHF | TGTGCCAGCAGCTTCCCCATGGGGGGGCGATCCTATAATTCACCCCTCCACTTT
TRBD1 | NA | TRBJ2-7 | TRBV27 | CASSFLDRIYEQYF | TGTGCCAGCAGTTTTTTGGACAGGATCTACGAGCAGTACTTC
TRBD1 | NA | TRBJ1-2 | TRBV5-1 | CASSFSGQGLYGYTF | TGCGCCAGCAGCTTCTCGGGACAGGGACTCTATGGCTACACCTTC
TRBD1 | once | TRBJ2-7 | TRBV7-6 | CASSLAKGRDRGINLSSYEQYF | TGTGCCAGCAGCTTAGCGAAGGGTAGGGACAGGGGGATAAATCTGAGCTCCTACGAGCAGTACTTC
NA | once | TRBJ1-2 | TRBV6-1 | CASSESAAPRSYGYTF | TGTGCCAGCAGTGAATCGGCGGCCCCCCGCAGCTATGGCTACACCTTC
TRBD1 | NA | TRBJ1-2 | TRBV5-1 | CASSSTGGADGYTF | TGCGCCAGCAGCTCAACAGGGGGCGCAGATGGCTACACCTTC
NA | NA | TRBJ2-1 | TRBV9 | CASSVDSSYNEQFF | TGTGCCAGCAGCGTAGATTCTAGTTACAATGAGCAGTTCTTC
NA | once | TRBJ2-1 | TRBV2 | CASSEFLSGEQFF | TGTGCCAGCAGTGAATTTCTCTCGGGTGAGCAGTTCTTC
NA | NA | TRBJ1-5 | TRBV29-1 | CSVAGLDQPQHF | TGCAGCGTTGCAGGGCTGGATCAGCCCCAGCATTTT
TRBD2 | NA | TRBJ2-7 | TRBV19 | CASSELAGGRREQYF | TGTGCCAGTAGTGAATTAGCGGGGGGGCGGCGCGAGCAGTACTTC